This T cell receptor beta chain was sequenced in a study of graft-versus-host responses after intestinal transplantation. Profiling relied on immunoSEQ multiplex PCR, and the TCRdb table lists in-frame clones only, not all of them. Of over 15,000 clones in the sample, around nine tenths were seen once. Study-level findings and limits: Peak GvH clone levels in circulation were associated with early post-transplant HvG declines. Researchers found GvH clones in recipient marrow, and some showed up first in ileum or blood. Those patients showing graft-donor T cell macrochimerism displayed high graft-versus-host to host-versus-graft clonal ratios in allografts.

Trimming removed 0 bases at V and 0 bases at J, with 7 bases between. The length of the CDR3 is 14 residues. The V gene's germline CDR1 is SGHDT and CDR2 YYEEEE. Note on this clone: Its target is not known.

Sample: PBMCs, taken about 230 days after intestinal transplant. The sequence came from a human patient who received an intestinal transplant, so some T cells may come from the graft donor. V gene TRBV5-6 combines with J gene TRBJ2-7; maybe TRBD1 (6 bases). This CDR3 reads CASSLEGGSYEQYF. The CDR3 DNA is TGTGCCAGCAGCTTGGAAGGGGGCTCCTACGAGCAGTACTTC. The whole variable domain, remainder taken from reference TRBV5-6 and TRBJ2-7, is DAGVTQSPTHLIKTRGQQVTLRCSPKSGHDTVSWYQQALGQGPQFIFQYYEEEERQRGNFPDRFSGHQFPNYSSELNVNALLLGDSALYLCASSLEGGSYEQYFGPGTRLTVT.